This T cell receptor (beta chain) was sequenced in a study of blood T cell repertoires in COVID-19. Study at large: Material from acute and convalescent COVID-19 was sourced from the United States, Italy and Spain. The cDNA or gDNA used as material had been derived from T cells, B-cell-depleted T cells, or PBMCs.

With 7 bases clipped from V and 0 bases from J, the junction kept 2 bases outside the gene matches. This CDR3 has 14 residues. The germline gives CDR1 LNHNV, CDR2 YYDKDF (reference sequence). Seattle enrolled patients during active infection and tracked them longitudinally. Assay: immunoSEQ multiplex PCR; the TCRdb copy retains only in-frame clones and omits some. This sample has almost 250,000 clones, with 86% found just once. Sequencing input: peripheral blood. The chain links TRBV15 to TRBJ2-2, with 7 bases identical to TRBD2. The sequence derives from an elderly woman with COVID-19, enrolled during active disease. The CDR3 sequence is CATKSGANTGELFF. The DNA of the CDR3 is TGTGCCACCAAAAGCGGGGCGAACACCGGGGAGCTGTTTTTT.